This TCR beta chain is from a study of identical twins. General study points: There were fewer insertions in abundant cord blood beta clonotypes, but memory repertoires showed no such pattern. For zero-insertion analyses, partial confounding could come from invariant MAIT and iNKT cells. Monozygotic twin pairs showed more out-of-frame TCR alpha sharing than models estimated. Out-of-frame alpha sequences common to twins exhibited an excess of low generation probability.

Each CDR3 protein is one row after TCRdb ran MiXCR on the 5' RACE reads. Counted here are fewer than 550,000 distinct CDR3 sequences, around 15% occurring once; the ten biggest clones make up around 0.4%. Remarks on this clonotype: Antigen specificity is unknown.

The CDR3 runs 13 residues. Trimming left V 3 bases short and J 2 bases short, with 5 bases between. CDR1 is LGHDT and CDR2 is YNNKEL in the germline V gene (reference sequence). The same sample was also studied in work on yellow fever vaccine responses in identical twins.

The origin of this receptor is a woman aged 18-29 years in good health. The sample consisted of CD4+ T cells sorted from blood. The chain has TRBV3-1 and TRBJ1-5; D unclear. The CDR3 nucleotides are TGTGCCAGCAGCCAGACGGGCAATCAGCCCCAGCATTTT. Translated, it gives CASSQTGNQPQHF.